What follows is one T cell receptor (beta chain) and its context. These data come from a study of human T cells and chemical hapten exposure. Background on the study: Slight volume differences across pooled libraries mainly accounted for varying per-sample TCR yields.

Time point indicated: pre-sensitization, week 0. Treatment here: therapeutic diphenylcyclopropenone sensitization with weekly scalp DPC. Unfractionated whole blood was the source from which total RNA was extracted. The library tagged each cDNA molecule with unique molecular identifiers. MiXCR was run by TCRdb on the RACE reads, yielding one entry per CDR3 protein. The table has tens of thousands of distinct CDR3 sequences, about 15% seen once. Sequenced material: whole blood, taken in connection with sensitization to the hapten diphenylcyclopropenone (DPC). The TCR originated in a woman between 45 and 60 years old with alopecia areata. Some clones in this sample may be carry-over from other donors' samples.

In DNA form, the CDR3 reads TGTGCCAGCAGTTTAAGTACAGGGAAGGCCACTGAAGCTTTCTTT. It yields the protein CASSLSTGKATEAFF. This chain uses TRBV27 with TRBJ1-1; D may be TRBD1 (6 bases). The CDR3 length is 15 residues. V lost 2 bases, J lost 4 bases, and 14 bases lay in between. Looked up from germline, CDR1 is MNHEY and CDR2 is SMNVEV (reference sequence).